This T cell receptor beta chain was captured in a study (dated by TCRdb to the mid-2010s). On this clonotype itself: No antigen is known for it. No base quality values were provided; no much bigger clone lies one nucleotide off.

The library relied on RT-PCR. These reads were obtained on an Illumina MiSeq. The raw public reads went through TCRdb reprocessing: fastp at Q25, MiXCR clone calling, in-frame beta chains kept. Each record represents a unique CDR3 protein, reported with the most common genes and DNA among its rows. The sample table records 550,000 to 750,000 distinct CDR3 sequences; 13% to 15% of these occur just once. The leading ten clones occupy just over 3.5% of the sample. V gives up 2 bases and J gives up 5 bases, and the segment between their germline ends measures 13 bases. The germline V gene sets CDR1 to SGHTA and CDR2 to FQGTGA. The CDR3, cysteine through phenylalanine, is 14 amino acids long. The kept DNA is CDR3 alone, 42 bases in frame from the first base.

The sequenced sample consisted of memory CD4+ T cells from blood. This receptor was obtained from a female donor in good health, serving as a healthy control. The V gene is TRBV7-3 and the J gene is TRBJ2-7; 6 matching bases give a weak D call of TRBD1. The nucleotide sequence reads as follows: TGTGCCAGCAGCTTAGGGGGCACCTCTCACGAGCAGTACTTC. Translated, this is CASSLGGTSHEQYF.